This T cell receptor (beta chain) was captured by sequencing in a study of cytomegalovirus exposure and HLA in healthy donors. J lost 2 bases, V lost 4 bases, and 3 bases had no gene match. Germline CDR1 reads SGHNT; CDR2 reads YENEEA. CDR3 length: 14 residues. In the PCR, 60 Vbeta and 13 Jbeta primers were used. Here immunoSEQ multiplex PCR was the method, and the copy in TCRdb shows in-frame clones only, minus some. The sample carries about 180,000 clones, roughly 84% recorded once. These donors counted as nominally healthy when sampled, but unrecorded immune exposures were likely. The origin of this receptor is a girl aged 2 to 10 in good health and CMV-seropositive. The chain is built from TRBV11-3 and TRBJ2-7; TRBD1 matches 9 bases. Input material: PBMCs. CDR3 sequence (DNA): TGTGCCAGCAGCTCCGGGACAGGGCCCTACGAGCAGTACTTC. As protein: CASSSGTGPYEQYF.